The 17 T cell receptor beta chains given below trace back to one sample, sequenced in a study of OX40 agonist ivuxolimab in advanced cancers. The repertoire was sequenced with immunoSEQ multiplex PCR; TCRdb's copy has only in-frame clones and lacks some. The sample yields around 46,000 clones, 70% to 90% seen once. The sequencing used CD4+ or CD8+ T cells sorted from blood, collected in a trial of the OX40 agonist ivuxolimab. These receptors all stem from an adult with an advanced solid tumor such as melanoma, head and neck, liver or kidney cancer.

The J gene is TRBJ2-7, the V gene TRBV7-6, with D possibly matching TRBD1 (6 bases). The CDR3 runs to 15 residues. The ends were cut back, 0 bases at V and 3 bases at J, with 12 bases in the middle. Germline CDR1 reads SGHVS; CDR2 reads FNYEAQ. CDR3 region: CASSLAGKGGYEQYF. Here the CDR3 DNA reads TGTGCCAGCAGCTTAGCCGGGAAAGGGGGCTACGAGCAGTACTTC.

This clone was detected once. The chain has TRBV4-3 and TRBJ2-1; a possible D gene is TRBD2 (6 bases). From germline, CDR1 is LGHNA and CDR2 YSLEER. V lost 3 bases, J lost 9 bases, and 15 bases lay in between. This CDR3 has 14 residues. CDR3 DNA sequence: TGCGCCAGCAGCCATCTGACAGCGGGCCCTGAGCAGTTCTTC. Amino acids: CASSHLTAGPEQFF.

The chain uses TRBV5-1 and TRBJ2-1, with D perhaps TRBD2 (6 bases). Trimming pared 0 bases from V and 2 bases from J, leaving 12 bases between. Germline V gene lookup returns CDR1 SGHRS and CDR2 YFSETQ. The CDR3 is 16 residues long. CDR3 sequence: CASSLEPGLTYNEQFF. The CDR3 DNA reads TGCGCCAGCAGCTTGGAGCCGGGACTTACCTACAATGAGCAGTTCTTC.

This chain uses TRBV7-9 with TRBJ2-2; 8 nucleotides line up with TRBD1. CDR1 is SEHNR and CDR2 is FQNEAQ in the germline V gene (reference sequence). J lost 4 bases, V lost 5 bases, and 3 bases had no gene match. There are 14 residues in the CDR3. Written as DNA, the CDR3 is TGTGCCAGCAGCAGGACAGGGCCCACCGGGGAGCTGTTTTTT. Protein: CASSRTGPTGELFF.

The V call is TRBV19, the J call TRBJ2-7; D gene unclear. Trimming took off 3 bases at V and 4 bases at J, with 13 bases between the two ends. Germline V gene lookup returns CDR1 LNHDA and CDR2 SQIVND (reference sequence). The CDR3 has 14 residues. The CDR3 here is CASSIRALGYEQYF. DNA of the CDR3: TGTGCCAGTAGTATCCGGGCATTAGGGTACGAGCAGTACTTC.

The V call is TRBV2, the J call TRBJ2-1; 10 positions match TRBD2. Looked up from germline, CDR1 is SNHLY and CDR2 is FYNNEI. V dropped 5 bases and J dropped 6; count of bases not matched to a gene: 7. CDR3 length equals 15 residues. CDR3 protein: CASSRTSGGGNEQFF. In DNA form, the CDR3 reads TGTGCCAGCAGTCGGACTAGCGGCGGGGGCAATGAGCAGTTCTTC.

The rearrangement joins TRBV7-6 to TRBJ1-5; no clear D gene. V lost 7 bases and J 7 bases, leaving 17 bases between the germline ends. This CDR3 has 14 residues. CDR1 is SGHVS, CDR2 FNYEAQ, per germline. The CDR3 nucleotides read TGTGCCAGCACCTCTCGCGGAACCGGGCAGCCCCAGCATTTT. Protein: CASTSRGTGQPQHF.

This chain links TRBV5-5 with TRBJ2-7; a possible D gene is TRBD2 (5 bases). CDR1 SGHKS and CDR2 YYEKEE come from the germline V gene (reference sequence). Trimming cost V 4 bases and J 5 bases, with 10 bases left between them. The CDR3 runs to 12 residues. CDR3 bases: TGTGCCAGCAGCCTGGCCGGGGACGAGCAGTACTTC. Translation gives CASSLAGDEQYF.

The rearrangement joins TRBV2 to TRBJ2-7, with D possibly being TRBD1 or TRBD2 (5 bases each). Trimming took 5 bases from V and 2 from J, leaving 10 bases between them. The CDR3 is 13 residues long. The V gene's germline CDR1 is SNHLY and CDR2 FYNNEI. CDR3 sequence: CASSWDGAYEQYF. The DNA of the CDR3 is TGTGCCAGCAGTTGGGACGGGGCCTACGAGCAGTACTTC.

In DNA, the CDR3 is TGTGCCAGTAGTATAGGGCAGGGGGCTTTCAATGAGCAGTTCTTC. Translating gives CASSIGQGAFNEQFF. This chain joins TRBV19 and TRBJ2-1, with 8 positions matching TRBD1. The germline V gene has CDR1 LNHDA and CDR2 SQIVND (reference sequence). Trimming cost V 1 base and J 6 bases; bases outside gene matches: 5. The CDR3 sequence is 15 residues long.

V and J are TRBV15 and TRBJ1-2; D remains ambiguous. This CDR3 is 13 amino acids long. The ends were cut back, 4 bases at V and 3 bases at J, with 9 bases in the middle. Germline CDR1 LNHNV, CDR2 YYDKDF (reference sequence). CDR3: CATSTDTYYGYTF. DNA for the CDR3: TGTGCCACCAGCACAGACACGTACTATGGCTACACCTTC. The full variable domain, its missing parts supplied by reference TRBV15 and TRBJ1-2, is DAMVIQNPRYQVTQFGKPVTLSCSQTLNHNVMYWYQQKSSQAPKLLFHYYDKDFNNEADTPDNFQSRRPNTSFCFLDIRSPGLGDTAMYLCATSTDTYYGYTFGSGTRLTVV.

The chain combines TRBV4-3 with TRBJ2-4; weak D call: TRBD1 (6 bases). Trimming pared 1 base from V and 3 bases from J, leaving 16 bases between. This CDR3 is built from 17 residues. Germline lookup yields CDR1 LGHNA and CDR2 YSLEER. CDR3 in amino acids: CASSQGGQGPDKNIQYF. CDR3 nucleotides: TGCGCCAGCAGCCAAGGGGGGCAGGGCCCGGACAAAAACATTCAGTACTTC.

This chain connects TRBV14 to TRBJ2-7, with a possible D match to TRBD1 (6 bases). The germline V and J ends were trimmed by 6 bases and 3 bases, with 18 bases remaining between them. Germline-derived CDR1 and CDR2 are SGHDN and FVKESK. This CDR3 has 15 residues. The CDR3: CASRKTGDVSYEQYF. The CDR3 DNA is TGTGCCAGCAGGAAGACAGGAGATGTCAGCTACGAGCAGTACTTC.

This chain links TRBV10-3 with TRBJ2-5; TRBD2 matches at 7 bases. The CDR3 covers 16 residues. Trimming cost V 0 bases and J 5 bases; bases outside gene matches: 9. Germline assignment: CDR1 ENHRY and CDR2 SYGVKD. CDR3: CAISESIVAGKETQYF. CDR3 bases: TGTGCCATCAGTGAGTCGATAGTAGCGGGCAAGGAGACCCAGTACTTC.

The J gene is TRBJ2-5, the V gene TRBV2; TRBD2 matches 10 bases. The J call is uncertain, as TRBJ2-7 better fits the DNA end. CDR3 size: 17 residues. Per the germline V gene, CDR1 is SNHLY and CDR2 is FYNNEI. CDR3 nucleotides: TGTGCCAGCAGTGTCCCTAGCGGGAGAGGGGGCTCCTACGAGCAGTACTTC. Amino acid sequence: CASSVPSGRGGSYEQYF.

The chain employs TRBV7-9 and TRBJ2-2; a weak D match, TRBD2 (5 bases). Deletions cut 2 bases from V and 2 bases from J, with 9 bases between. The CDR3 is made up of 15 amino acids. Germline lookup yields CDR1 SEHNR and CDR2 FQNEAQ (reference sequence). CDR3 DNA sequence: TGTGCCAGCAGCTTATCGGGGAGAAACACCGGGGAGCTGTTTTTT. Protein product: CASSLSGRNTGELFF.

The chain uses TRBV2 and TRBJ1-3; the D gene is possibly TRBD1 (5 bases). Trimming removed 6 bases at V and 6 bases at J, with 15 bases between. Germline CDR1 is SNHLY and CDR2 is FYNNEI. The CDR3 runs to 14 residues. In DNA, the CDR3 is TGTGCCAGCAGAACCGGGCAGGGTATAAACACCATATATTTT. This translates into CASRTGQGINTIYF.